Sequencing of this TCR beta chain was carried out in a study of CD8 T cells in ankylosing spondylitis. Study observations and caveats: With a CD8+ phenotype, disease-linked clones were relatively rare in peripheral blood. Both synovial fluid and blood in reactive arthritis had previously been reported to carry some motif variants. Disease-linked clones reportedly showed significant enrichment in matched ankylosing spondylitis synovial fluid.

This clonotype has only a few counts. Its target is unknown. The CDR3 is 16 amino acids. Germline CDR1 reads SGHRS; CDR2 reads YFSETQ. V was trimmed by 0 bases and J by 1 base, leaving 11 bases between them. TCRdb re-derived calls from the 5' RACE reads in MiXCR, one entry per CDR3 protein. The top ten hold less than 40% of the sample, which has about 17,000 distinct CDR3 sequences, approximately 7.6% seen once. The clonotype was recovered from a male donor with ankylosing spondylitis or in good health (not recorded which). This chain joins TRBV5-1 and TRBJ2-1, with a tentative D call TRBD2 (6 bases). Source material: blood. DNA of the CDR3: TGCGCCAGCAGCTTGGACGGGGGAGATTCCTACAATGAGCAGTTCTTC. Translated, it gives CASSLDGGDSYNEQFF. Using reference TRBV5-1 and TRBJ2-1 for the parts outside the CDR3, the full variable domain is KAGVTQTPRYLIKTRGQQVTLSCSPISGHRSVSWYQQTPGQGLQFLFEYFSETQRNKGNFPGRFSGRQFSNSRSEMNVSTLELGDSALYLCASSLDGGDSYNEQFFGPGTRLTVL.